This TCR beta chain was found in a study of response to subunit inactivated influenza vaccine. Study observations and caveats: Authors suggested that a seasonal influenza vaccination recruits few new T cells each time.

One entry per CDR3 protein results from TCRdb running MiXCR on the RT-PCR reads. The data show some 480,000 distinct CDR3 sequences, approximately 11% seen once. This clonotype has ten or more counts. The antigen is undetermined. J gave up 8 bases and V 5 bases, and 8 bases lay outside the gene matches. The length of the CDR3 is 15 residues. The sample consisted of PBMCs from blood, taken about 40 days after vaccination. This TCR was sampled from a man aged 50-59 years who received an inactivated influenza vaccine. The chain links TRBV12-3 or TRBV12-4 to TRBJ2-2; TRBD1 matches 10 bases. CDR3 in amino acids: CASSIRQGAFGELFF. The CDR3 nucleotides read TGTGCCAGCAGTATTAGACAGGGGGCGTTTGGGGAGCTGTTTTTT.